The 5 T cell receptor beta chains below come from one sample, sequenced in a study of blood T cell repertoires in COVID-19. Only in-frame clones appear in the TCRdb table, and some are missing; sequencing was by immunoSEQ multiplex PCR. The sample has some 300,000 clones, 90% seen once. The sample was peripheral blood. These TCRs come from a woman between 50 and 59 years old with COVID-19, enrolled during active disease.

The gene calls are TRBV10-3 and TRBJ2-7, with a possible D match to TRBD1 (6 bases). Germline V CDR1 and CDR2: ENHRY, SYGVKD. Trimming took off 5 bases at V and 3 bases at J, with 14 bases between the two ends. CDR3 length: 14 amino acids. CDR3 DNA sequence: TGTGCCATCAGTATACAGGGATTCGGCTACGAGCAGTACTTC. Amino acids: CAISIQGFGYEQYF.

This chain joins TRBV30 and TRBJ1-1; maybe TRBD1 (6 bases). With 1 base removed from V and 6 bases from J, the gap between germline ends came to 21 bases. The CDR3 has 16 residues. CDR1 and CDR2 from the germline V gene are GTSNPN and SVGIG (reference sequence). The CDR3 coding sequence is TGTGCCTGGAGTGCCGCCGTGGGGGGGCGACTGGCTGAAGCTTTCTTT. Protein sequence: CAWSAAVGGRLAEAFF. The variable domain in full, with the rest retrieved from reference TRBV30 and TRBJ1-1, is SQTIHQWPATLVQPVGSPLSLECTVEGTSNPNLYWYRQAAGRGLQLLFYSVGIGQISSEVPQNLSASRPQDRQFILSSKKLLLSDSGFYLCAWSAAVGGRLAEAFFGQGTRLTVV.

The chain couples TRBV30 to TRBJ1-5; D is undetermined. Germline assignment: CDR1 GTSNPN and CDR2 SVGIG (reference sequence). The CDR3 consists of 14 residues. Trimming pared 0 bases from V and 3 bases from J, leaving 9 bases between. The CDR3 DNA is TGTGCCTGGAGTGTAGGAGTAGCCAATCAGCCCCAGCATTTT. Its translation: CAWSVGVANQPQHF.

This chain links TRBV20-1 with TRBJ2-1; D is perhaps TRBD2 (7 bases). Looked up from germline, CDR1 is DFQATT and CDR2 is SNEGSKA (reference sequence). CDR3 length: 15 residues. The V end was cut by 3 bases, the J end by 1 base, with 13 bases between. The CDR3 loop reads CSASGGGFSYNEQFF. In nucleotides, the CDR3 is TGCAGTGCTAGTGGCGGGGGCTTTTCCTACAATGAGCAGTTCTTC.

A single count supports this clone. The chain uses TRBV6-5 and TRBJ2-4; perhaps TRBD2 as D (5 bases). Germline CDR1 and CDR2: MNHEY and SVGAGI. Trimming shortened V by 7 bases and J by 5 bases, and 18 bases separated the two germline ends. This CDR3 region has 15 residues. CDR3 nucleotides: TGTGCCAGCACGAGGTATGCCGGGATTGAAAACATTCAGTACTTC. It translates to CASTRYAGIENIQYF.